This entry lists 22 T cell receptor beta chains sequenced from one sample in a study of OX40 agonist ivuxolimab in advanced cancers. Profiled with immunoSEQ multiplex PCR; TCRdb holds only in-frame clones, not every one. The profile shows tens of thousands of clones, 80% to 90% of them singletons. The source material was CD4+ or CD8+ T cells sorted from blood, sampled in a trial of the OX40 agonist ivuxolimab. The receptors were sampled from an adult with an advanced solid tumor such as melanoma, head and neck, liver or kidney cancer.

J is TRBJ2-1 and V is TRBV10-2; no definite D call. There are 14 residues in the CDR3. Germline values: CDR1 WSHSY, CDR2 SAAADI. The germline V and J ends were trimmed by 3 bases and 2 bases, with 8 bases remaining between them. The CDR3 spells CASSERAAYNEQFF. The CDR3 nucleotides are TGCGCCAGCAGTGAAAGGGCCGCCTACAATGAGCAGTTCTTC.

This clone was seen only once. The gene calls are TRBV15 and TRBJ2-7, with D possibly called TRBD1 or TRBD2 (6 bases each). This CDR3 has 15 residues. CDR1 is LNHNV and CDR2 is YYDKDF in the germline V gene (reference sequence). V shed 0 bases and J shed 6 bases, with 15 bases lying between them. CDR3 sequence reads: CATSREWRGSAEQYF. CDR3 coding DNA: TGTGCCACCAGCAGAGAGTGGAGGGGGAGCGCCGAGCAGTACTTC.

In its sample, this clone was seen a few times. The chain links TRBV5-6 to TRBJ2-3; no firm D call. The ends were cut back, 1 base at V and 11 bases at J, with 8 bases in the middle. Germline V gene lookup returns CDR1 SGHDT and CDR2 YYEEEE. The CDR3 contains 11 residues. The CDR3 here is CASSLTGEQYF. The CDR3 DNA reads TGTGCCAGCAGCTTGACCGGAGAGCAGTATTTT. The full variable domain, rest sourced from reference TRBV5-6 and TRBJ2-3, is DAGVTQSPTHLIKTRGQQVTLRCSPKSGHDTVSWYQQALGQGPQFIFQYYEEEERQRGNFPDRFSGHQFPNYSSELNVNALLLGDSALYLCASSLTGEQYFGPGTRLTVL.

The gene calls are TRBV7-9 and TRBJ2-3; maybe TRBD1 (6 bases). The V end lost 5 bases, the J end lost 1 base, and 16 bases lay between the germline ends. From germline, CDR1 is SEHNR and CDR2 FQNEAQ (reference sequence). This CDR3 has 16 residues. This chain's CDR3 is CASSAQGRGGTDTQYF. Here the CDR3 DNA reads TGTGCCAGCAGCGCTCAGGGGCGCGGTGGCACAGATACGCAGTATTTT.

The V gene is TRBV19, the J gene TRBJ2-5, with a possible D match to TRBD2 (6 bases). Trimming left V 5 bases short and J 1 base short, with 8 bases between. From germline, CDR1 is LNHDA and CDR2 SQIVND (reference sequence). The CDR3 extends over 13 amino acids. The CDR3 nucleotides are TGTGCCAGTAGTCCGGAGGGCCAAGAGACCCAGTACTTC. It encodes CASSPEGQETQYF.

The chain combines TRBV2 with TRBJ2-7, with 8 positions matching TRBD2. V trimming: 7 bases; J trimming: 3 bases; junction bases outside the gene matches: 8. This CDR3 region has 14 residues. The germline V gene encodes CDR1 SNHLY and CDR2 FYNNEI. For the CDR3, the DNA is TGTGCCAGCACTACAGCGGGAGAGGGCTACGAGCAGTACTTC. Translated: CASTTAGEGYEQYF.

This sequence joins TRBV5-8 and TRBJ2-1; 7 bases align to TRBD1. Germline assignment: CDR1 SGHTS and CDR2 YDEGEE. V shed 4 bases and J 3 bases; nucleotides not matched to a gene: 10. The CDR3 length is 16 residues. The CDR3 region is CASSIGTDLHYNEQFF. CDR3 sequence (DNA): TGTGCCAGCAGCATAGGGACAGACCTACACTACAATGAGCAGTTCTTC.

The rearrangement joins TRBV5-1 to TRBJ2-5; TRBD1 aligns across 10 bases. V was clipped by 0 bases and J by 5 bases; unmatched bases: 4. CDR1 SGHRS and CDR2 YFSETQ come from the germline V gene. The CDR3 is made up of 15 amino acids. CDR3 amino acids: CASSLAGTGEETQYF. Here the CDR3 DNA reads TGCGCCAGCAGCTTGGCCGGGACAGGGGAGGAGACCCAGTACTTC.

CDR3 residues: CVTNRGQFSYEQYF. In DNA form, the CDR3 reads TGTGTCACGAATCGGGGCCAATTTTCCTACGAGCAGTACTTC. The chain links TRBV28 to TRBJ2-7; perhaps D is TRBD1 or TRBD2 (5 bases each). The CDR3 has 14 amino acids. Germline CDR1 MDHEN, CDR2 SYDVKM.

The CDR3 nucleotides read TGTGCCAGCAGCCCCCACAGGGGGAACAACAATCAGCCCCAGCATTTT. Translating it yields CASSPHRGNNNQPQHF. The chain joins TRBV4-2 to TRBJ1-5; TRBD1 matches at 8 bases. V was clipped by 4 bases and J by 3 bases; unmatched bases: 8. Germline CDR1 and CDR2: LGHNA and YNFKEQ. The length of the CDR3 is 16 residues.

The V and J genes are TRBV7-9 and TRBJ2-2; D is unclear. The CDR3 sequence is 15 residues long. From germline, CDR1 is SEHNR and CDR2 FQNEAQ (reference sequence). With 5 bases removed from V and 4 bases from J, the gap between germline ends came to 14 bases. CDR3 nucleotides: TGTGCCAGCAGCCTCCTATATGGGCGCACCGGGGAGCTGTTTTTT. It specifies CASSLLYGRTGELFF.

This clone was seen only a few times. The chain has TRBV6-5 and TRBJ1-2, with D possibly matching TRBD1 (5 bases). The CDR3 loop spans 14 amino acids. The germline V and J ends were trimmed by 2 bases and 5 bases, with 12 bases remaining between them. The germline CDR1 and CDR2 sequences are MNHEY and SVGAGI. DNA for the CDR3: TGTGCCAGCAGTTACACCGGGGGGTCATATGGCTACACCTTC. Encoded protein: CASSYTGGSYGYTF.

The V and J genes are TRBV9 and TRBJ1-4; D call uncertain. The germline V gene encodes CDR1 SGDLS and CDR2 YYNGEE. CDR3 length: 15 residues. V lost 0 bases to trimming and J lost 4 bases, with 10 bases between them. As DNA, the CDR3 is TGTGCCAGCAGCGTAGGAGGAGGATTTAATGAAAAACTGTTTTTT. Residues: CASSVGGGFNEKLFF.

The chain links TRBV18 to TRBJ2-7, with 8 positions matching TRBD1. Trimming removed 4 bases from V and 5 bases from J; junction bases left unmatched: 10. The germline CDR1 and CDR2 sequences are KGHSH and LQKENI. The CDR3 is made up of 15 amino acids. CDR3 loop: CASSHSTGAVNEQYF. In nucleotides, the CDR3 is TGTGCCAGCTCACACTCGACAGGGGCAGTAAACGAGCAGTACTTC.

The CDR3 DNA reads as TGTGCCAGCACCCCCGGACAGGGACAGTGGGGCTATGGCTACACCTTC. This encodes CASTPGQGQWGYGYTF. This chain uses TRBV9 with TRBJ1-2; 8 bases match TRBD1. This CDR3 spans 16 amino acids. V shed 6 bases and J 4 bases; nucleotides not matched to a gene: 14. The germline CDR1 and CDR2 sequences are SGDLS and YYNGEE.

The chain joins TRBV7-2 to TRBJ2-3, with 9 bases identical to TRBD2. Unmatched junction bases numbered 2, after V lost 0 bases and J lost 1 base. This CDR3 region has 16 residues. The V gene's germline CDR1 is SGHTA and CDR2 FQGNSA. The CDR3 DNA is TGTGCCAGCAGCTTAGCCAGGACTAGCGGCACAGATACGCAGTATTTT. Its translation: CASSLARTSGTDTQYF.

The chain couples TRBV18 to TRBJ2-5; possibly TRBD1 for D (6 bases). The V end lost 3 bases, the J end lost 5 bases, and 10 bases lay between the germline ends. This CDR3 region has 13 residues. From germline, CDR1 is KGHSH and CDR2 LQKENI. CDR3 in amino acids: CASSPPGDETQYF. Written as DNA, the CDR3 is TGTGCCAGCTCACCTCCAGGGGATGAGACCCAGTACTTC.

The CDR3 reads CASSQVVIAVTDTQYF. Written as DNA, the CDR3 is TGCGCCAGCAGCCAAGTGGTGATAGCGGTCACAGATACGCAGTATTTT. V and J are TRBV4-1 and TRBJ2-3; D possibly corresponds to TRBD2 (6 bases). The germline CDR1 and CDR2 sequences are MGHRA and YSYEKL. Trimming removed 1 base at V and 2 bases at J, with 13 bases between. The CDR3 is 16 residues long.

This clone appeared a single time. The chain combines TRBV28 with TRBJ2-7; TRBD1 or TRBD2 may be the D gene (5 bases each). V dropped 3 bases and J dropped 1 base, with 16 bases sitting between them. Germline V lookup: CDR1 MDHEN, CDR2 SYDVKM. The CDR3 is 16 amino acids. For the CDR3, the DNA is TGTGCCAGCAGTTTGATGGTGGGGGAGCGATCCTACGAGCAGTACTTC. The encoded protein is CASSLMVGERSYEQYF. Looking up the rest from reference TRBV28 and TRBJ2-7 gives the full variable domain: DVKVTQSSRYLVKRTGEKVFLECVQDMDHENMFWYRQDPGLGLRLIYFSYDVKMKEKGDIPEGYSVSREKKERFSLILESASTNQTSMYLCASSLMVGERSYEQYFGPGTRLTVT.

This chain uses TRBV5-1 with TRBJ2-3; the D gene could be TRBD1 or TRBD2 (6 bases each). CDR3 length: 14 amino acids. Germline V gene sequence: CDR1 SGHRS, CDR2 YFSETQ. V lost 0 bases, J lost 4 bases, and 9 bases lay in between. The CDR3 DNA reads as TGCGCCAGCAGCTTGGAGGGGGGCTCAGATACGCAGTATTTT. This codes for CASSLEGGSDTQYF.

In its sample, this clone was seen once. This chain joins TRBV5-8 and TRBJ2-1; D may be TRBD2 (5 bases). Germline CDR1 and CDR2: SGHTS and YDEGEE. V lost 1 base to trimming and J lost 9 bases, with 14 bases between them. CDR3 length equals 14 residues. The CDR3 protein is CASSLLQWSGEQFF. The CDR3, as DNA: TGTGCCAGCAGCTTGCTACAGTGGAGCGGTGAGCAGTTCTTC.

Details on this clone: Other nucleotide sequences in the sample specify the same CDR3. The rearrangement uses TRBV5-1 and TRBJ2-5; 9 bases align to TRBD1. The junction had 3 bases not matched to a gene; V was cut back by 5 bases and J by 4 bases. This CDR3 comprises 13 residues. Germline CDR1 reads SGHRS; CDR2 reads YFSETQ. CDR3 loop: CASSGQGLETQYF. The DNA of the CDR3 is TGCGCCAGCAGTGGACAGGGGTTAGAGACCCAGTACTTC.